This T cell receptor (beta chain) was identified during a study of blood T cell repertoires in COVID-19. On the study more broadly: Acute and convalescent COVID-19 samples came from the United States, Italy and Spain. T cells, B-cell-depleted T cells, or PBMCs supplied cDNA or gDNA.

This CDR3 comprises 17 residues. V lost 4 bases to trimming and J lost 10 bases; unmatched junction nucleotides: 12. CDR1 and CDR2 from the germline V gene are LGHNA and YSLEER. The authors' processing: Cell counts per sample came from amplifying reference gene primers. Assay: immunoSEQ multiplex PCR; the TCRdb copy retains only in-frame clones and omits some. The DNA gave D and trimming, while V, J and clone size come from that table. Among 95,000 to 150,000 clones listed, roughly four fifths were seen once. This sequence joins TRBV4-3 and TRBJ2-1; 14 nucleotides align to TRBD2. The origin of this receptor is a woman in her 70s with acute or convalescent COVID-19. Sequences were obtained from peripheral blood. CDR3 coding DNA: TGCGCCAGCAGCCCAAAAAAGACTAGCGGGGGGGCAGGGGAGCAGTTCTTC. Protein: CASSPKKTSGGAGEQFF.